The sequence of this TCR beta chain was determined in a study of blood T cell repertoires in COVID-19. Study at large: PBMCs, B-cell-depleted T cells, or T cells were the source of the cDNA or gDNA that made up the material.

This CDR3 spans 15 amino acids. The V end lost 5 bases, the J end lost 2 bases, and 14 bases lay between the germline ends. The germline CDR1 and CDR2 sequences are MDHEN and SYDVKM. Here immunoSEQ multiplex PCR was the method, and the copy in TCRdb shows in-frame clones only, minus some. The profile covers under 170,000 clones, with around 86% appearing a single time and around 3.5% taken by the ten largest. This sequence originates from a man between 65 and 85 years old with acute or convalescent COVID-19. Sample: peripheral blood. V is TRBV28 and J is TRBJ2-3; TRBD2 might be the D (5 bases). CDR3 amino acids: CASSPDGSATDTQYF. In DNA, the CDR3 is TGTGCCAGCAGTCCTGATGGGAGCGCCACAGATACGCAGTATTTT.